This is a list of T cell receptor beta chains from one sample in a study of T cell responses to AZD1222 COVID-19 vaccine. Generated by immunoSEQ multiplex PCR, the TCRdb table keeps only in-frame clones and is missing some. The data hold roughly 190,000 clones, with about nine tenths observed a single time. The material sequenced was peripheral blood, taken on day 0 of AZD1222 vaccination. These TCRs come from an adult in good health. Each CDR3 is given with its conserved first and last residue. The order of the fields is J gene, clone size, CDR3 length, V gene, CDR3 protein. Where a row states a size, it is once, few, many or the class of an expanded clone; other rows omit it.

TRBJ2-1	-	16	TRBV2	CATKHYRGGRGNEQFF
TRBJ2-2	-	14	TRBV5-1	CASSLASNTGELFF
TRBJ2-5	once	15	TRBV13	CASSLGGRGQETQYF
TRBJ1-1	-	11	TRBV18	CASYENTEAFF
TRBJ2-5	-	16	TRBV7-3	CASSFGVGGVQETQYF
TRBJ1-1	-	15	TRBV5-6	CASSWGPGGDTEAFF
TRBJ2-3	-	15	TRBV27	CASSFWGGDADTQYF
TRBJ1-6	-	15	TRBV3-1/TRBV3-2	CASSQGGPSNSPLHF
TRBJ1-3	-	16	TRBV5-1	CASSLVGNEFGNTIYF
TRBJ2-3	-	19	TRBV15	CATSRTHPSSGEYTDTQYF
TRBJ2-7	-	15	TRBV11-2	CASSLGVSGGNEQYF
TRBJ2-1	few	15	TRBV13	CASSFPGRSYNEQFF
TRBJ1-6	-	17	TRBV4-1	CASSQEGTGGVNSPLHF
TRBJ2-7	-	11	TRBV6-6	CASSGSYEQYF
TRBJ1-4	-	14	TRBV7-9	CASSPGQENEKLFF
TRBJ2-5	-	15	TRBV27	CASRWSGLNQETQYF
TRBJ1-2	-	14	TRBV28	CASSVYRGAGGYTF
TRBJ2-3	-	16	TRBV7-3	CASSPDRSPSTDTQYF
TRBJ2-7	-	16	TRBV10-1	CASSDRAGGSWLEQYF
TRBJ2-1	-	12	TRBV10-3	CAIRGADNEQFF
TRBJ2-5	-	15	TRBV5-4	CASSPGTSGVETQYF
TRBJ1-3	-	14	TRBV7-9	CASSWTGLGNTIYF
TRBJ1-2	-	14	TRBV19	CASSRLGPNYGYTF
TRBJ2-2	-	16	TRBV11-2	CASSRPGQGESGELFF
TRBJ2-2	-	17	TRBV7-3	CASSSPSGRYDTGELFF
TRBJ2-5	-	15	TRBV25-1	CASSESRGIQETQYF
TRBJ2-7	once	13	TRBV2	CASRRQGTYEQYF
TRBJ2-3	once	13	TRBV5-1	CASSSVGTDTQYF
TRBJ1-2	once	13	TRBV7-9	CASSYGQGYGYTF
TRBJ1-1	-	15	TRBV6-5	CASSYTQGWNTEAFF
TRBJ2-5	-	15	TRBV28	CASSQQGANQETQYF
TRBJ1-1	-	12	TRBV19	CASSQMNTEAFF
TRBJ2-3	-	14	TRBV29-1	CSVRLAGGVDTQYF
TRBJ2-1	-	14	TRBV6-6	CASTPTHYGDEQFF
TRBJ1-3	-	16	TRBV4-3	CASSQSRQGYGNTIYF
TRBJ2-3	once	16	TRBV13	CASSLEGTGAWNTQYF
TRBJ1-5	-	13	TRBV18	CASSTQGAEPQHF
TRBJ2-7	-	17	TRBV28	CASSSGILAGAYYEQYF
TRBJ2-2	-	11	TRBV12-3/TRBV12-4	CASSQPGELFF
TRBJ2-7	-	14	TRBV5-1	CASSGTSGGKEQYF
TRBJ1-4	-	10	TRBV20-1	CSAIGEGLLF
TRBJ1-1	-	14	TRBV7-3	CASSPKVGAAEAFF
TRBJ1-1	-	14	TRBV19	CASSLQGLGTEAFF
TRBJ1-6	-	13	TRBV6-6	CASSYSRESPLHF
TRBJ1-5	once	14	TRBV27	CASRGDSGGQPQHF
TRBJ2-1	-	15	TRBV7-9	CASSLTQGTLNEQFF
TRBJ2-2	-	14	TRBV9	CASRSGQGSGELFF
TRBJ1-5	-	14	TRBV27	CASSFRGDNQPQHF
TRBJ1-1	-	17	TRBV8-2	CGSTSEAGGLPNTEAFF
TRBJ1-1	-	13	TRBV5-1	CASRQGFNTEAFF